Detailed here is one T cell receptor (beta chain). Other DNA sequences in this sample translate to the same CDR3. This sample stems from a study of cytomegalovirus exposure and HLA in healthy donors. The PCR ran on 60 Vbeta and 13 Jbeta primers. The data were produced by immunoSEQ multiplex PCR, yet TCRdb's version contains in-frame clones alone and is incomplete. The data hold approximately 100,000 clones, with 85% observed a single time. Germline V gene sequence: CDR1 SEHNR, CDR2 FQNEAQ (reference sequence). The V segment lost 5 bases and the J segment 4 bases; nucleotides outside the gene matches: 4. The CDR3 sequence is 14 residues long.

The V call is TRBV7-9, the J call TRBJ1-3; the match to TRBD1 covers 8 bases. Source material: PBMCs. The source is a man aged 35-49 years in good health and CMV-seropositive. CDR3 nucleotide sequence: TGTGCCAGCAGCCTAACAGGGGGAGGAAACACCATATATTTT. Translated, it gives CASSLTGGGNTIYF.